Listed here is a single T cell receptor (beta chain). The entry originates in a study of blood T cell repertoires in COVID-19. Whole-study context: The cDNA or gDNA used as material had been derived from T cells, B-cell-depleted T cells, or PBMCs.

Enrolment of Seattle patients took place during active infection, and they were followed longitudinally. Trimming removed 7 bases from V and 6 bases from J, with 15 bases in between. CDR1 is SQVTM and CDR2 is ANQGSEA in the germline V gene. This CDR3 spans 12 amino acids. How the authors handled the data: Amplifying reference gene primers gave estimates of nucleated cell counts. Produced via immunoSEQ multiplex PCR; TCRdb's table is partial and in-frame only. V and J calls plus clone size are reproduced from that table; the DNA served to infer D and trimming. The sample gives some 220,000 clones, roughly 85% of which show up once; around 2.5% is in the top ten.

The rearrangement uses TRBV29-1 and TRBJ1-2; D perhaps matches TRBD1 (5 bases). This clonotype originated in an older woman with COVID-19, enrolled during active disease. What was sequenced was peripheral blood. DNA for the CDR3: TGCAGCGCTGACGGGTGGGGCCATGGCTACACCTTC. Translating it yields CSADGWGHGYTF.